The clone carrying this T cell receptor beta chain was seen a handful of times. As yet, its antigen is unknown. This record comes from a study of T-cell memory formation after mild COVID-19. Employing constant-segment primers, 5'RACE generated TCR alpha and TCR beta cDNA libraries bearing sample barcodes and UMIs. MiXCR was run by TCRdb on the 5' RACE reads, yielding one entry per CDR3 protein. In the table there are 120,000 to 150,000 distinct CDR3 sequences, less than 20% of which are singletons. Trimming stripped 3 bases from V and 2 bases from J, with 5 bases between. The germline V gene has CDR1 ENHRY and CDR2 SYGVKD. CDR3 length: 12 amino acids. Whole-study results and caveats: Proof of SARS-CoV-2 specificity was absent for the second-wave clones that crested on day 37. Contracting clones from day 15 to 85 had balanced CD4/CD8; later expanders favoured CD4+.

Sequencing was carried out using PBMCs or a T cell subset sorted from them (not recorded which). This receptor was identified in an adult woman who had mild COVID-19 (a few samples of this study predate the infection). Cell type and time point are not known. This chain joins TRBV10-3 and TRBJ2-7, with D perhaps matching TRBD1 (5 bases). The CDR3 loop reads CAISDRAYEQYF. The DNA of the CDR3 is TGTGCCATCAGTGACAGGGCCTACGAGCAGTACTTC.